The 16 T cell receptor beta chains below come from one sample, sequenced in a study of CD8 T cells in Susac syndrome. It was with random hexamers that about 0.45 to 1 ug RNA was reverse transcribed. In TCRdb, the immunoSEQ multiplex PCR reads were re-called with MiXCR into one record per CDR3 protein. This sample yields 200,000 to 300,000 distinct CDR3 sequences, of which approximately 95% are seen a single time; 0.095% to 0.12% belongs to the top ten. The sample taken for sequencing was CD4+ T cells from PBMCs. Source of these receptors: a human donor with Susac syndrome.

The chain uses TRBV25-1 and TRBJ2-3, with D perhaps matching TRBD2 (6 bases). This CDR3 is built from 16 residues. The germline V and J ends were trimmed by 3 bases and 2 bases, with 15 bases remaining between them. CDR1 MGHDK and CDR2 SYGVNS come from the germline V gene. The chain's CDR3 is CASSDWGSGFTDTQYF. The CDR3 region has the DNA TGTGCCAGCAGTGACTGGGGTAGCGGATTCACAGATACGCAGTATTTT.

The chain carries TRBV3-1 and TRBJ2-6; no clear D. CDR1 LGHDT and CDR2 YNNKEL come from the germline V gene (reference sequence). This CDR3 spans 16 amino acids. Trimming removed 8 bases from V and 6 bases from J, with 20 bases in between. The DNA for the CDR3 is TGTGCCAGCTGCCTCAGCCATATGGGTCCGGCCAACGTCCTGACTTTC. Its protein product is CASCLSHMGPANVLTF.

The V and J genes are TRBV20-1 and TRBJ1-5, with D tentatively TRBD1 (6 bases). This CDR3 region has 18 residues. Germline values: CDR1 DFQATT, CDR2 SNEGSKA (reference sequence). V lost 4 bases and J lost 0, with 22 bases in between. CDR3 residues: CSATLSERGWDSNQPQHF. Written as DNA, the CDR3 is TGCAGTGCTACCCTTTCTGAAAGGGGGTGGGATAGCAATCAGCCCCAGCATTTT.

V is TRBV20-1 and J is TRBJ2-1; 13 nucleotides align to TRBD2. CDR3 length: 17 residues. Trimming cost V 6 bases and J 1 base; bases outside gene matches: 9. Germline CDR1 is DFQATT and CDR2 is SNEGSKA (reference sequence). The CDR3 nucleotides read TGCAGTGCCGAGGGGACTAGCGGGATAGGTTCCTACAATGAGCAGTTCTTC. The encoded protein is CSAEGTSGIGSYNEQFF.

The chain employs TRBV20-1 and TRBJ2-7; maybe TRBD2 (7 bases). Germline V gives CDR1 DFQATT, CDR2 SNEGSKA (reference sequence). This CDR3 region has 14 residues. Trimming removed 2 bases from V and 3 bases from J, with 14 bases in between. The chain's CDR3 is CSARPSGTYYEQYF. The CDR3, as DNA: TGCAGTGCTAGACCAAGCGGGACATACTACGAGCAGTACTTC.

The genes are TRBV24-1 and TRBJ2-1; TRBD1 agrees at 9 bases. From germline, CDR1 is KGHDR and CDR2 SFDVKD. The CDR3 loop spans 13 amino acids. Unmatched junction bases numbered 5, after V lost 0 bases and J lost 15 bases. The CDR3 sequence: CATSDLPGTGRFF. CDR3 DNA: TGTGCCACCAGTGATTTGCCCGGGACAGGGCGGTTCTTC.

V and J are TRBV11-1 and TRBJ2-3; unclear D gene. CDR3 size: 15 residues. Germline CDR1 reads SGHAT; CDR2 reads FQDESV (reference sequence). V shed 6 bases and J shed 0 bases, with 13 bases lying between them. The DNA for the CDR3 is TGTGCCAGCAGTCTCTCCGGAGCCAGCACAGATACGCAGTATTTT. It specifies CASSLSGASTDTQYF.

The chain links TRBV19 to TRBJ2-6, with D perhaps matching TRBD2 (5 bases). The germline V gene has CDR1 LNHDA and CDR2 SQIVND (reference sequence). The CDR3 totals 16 residues. Trimming took off 6 bases at V and 2 bases at J, with 14 bases between the two ends. CDR3 in amino acids: CASRFTGNPGANVLTF. In nucleotides, the CDR3 is TGTGCCAGTAGATTTACCGGGAATCCTGGGGCCAACGTCCTGACTTTC.

DNA for the CDR3: TGCAGCCTCGAACGAGGGGTAGAGACTTTGGATACGCAGTATTTT. Protein: CSLERGVETLDTQYF. The J gene is TRBJ2-3, the V gene TRBV29-1; D possibly matches TRBD1 or TRBD2 (5 bases each). Germline CDR1 is SQVTM and CDR2 is ANQGSEA. The CDR3 contains 15 residues. V shed 8 bases and J shed 6 bases, with 24 bases lying between them.

The chain employs TRBV5-1 and TRBJ1-2, with no clear D. The CDR3 is made up of 12 amino acids. Germline CDR1 reads SGHRS; CDR2 reads YFSETQ. Trimming shortened V by 6 bases and J by 4 bases, and 10 bases separated the two germline ends. Written as DNA, the CDR3 is TGCGCCAGCAATGATCCCGGCTATGGCTACACCTTC. Amino acids: CASNDPGYGYTF.

The chain joins TRBV28 to TRBJ2-1; 10 bases are a match to TRBD2. J was trimmed by 5 bases and V by 6 bases; bases with no gene match: 7. Per the germline V gene, CDR1 is MDHEN and CDR2 is SYDVKM. This CDR3 spans 15 amino acids. CDR3 residues: CASRTQAGGNNEQFF. CDR3 DNA sequence: TGTGCCAGCAGGACCCAAGCGGGAGGGAACAATGAGCAGTTCTTC.

The V gene is TRBV29-1, the J gene TRBJ2-2; D is perhaps TRBD2 (5 bases). The ends were cut back, 4 bases at V and 4 bases at J, with 10 bases in the middle. CDR1 SQVTM and CDR2 ANQGSEA come from the germline V gene. The CDR3 is 13 amino acids. CDR3 DNA sequence: TGCAGCGTTGGCACTAGACTCACCGGGGAGCTGTTTTTT. This sequence encodes CSVGTRLTGELFF.

This sequence joins TRBV20-1 and TRBJ2-7; 11 bases are shared with TRBD2. After removal of 6 bases from V and 4 bases from J, the junction contained 14 bases not matched to a gene. The CDR3 spans 16 residues. Germline values: CDR1 DFQATT, CDR2 SNEGSKA (reference sequence). Here the CDR3 DNA reads TGCAGTGCCACGACTAGCGGGACACCTATGGGATACGAGCAGTACTTC. Its protein is CSATTSGTPMGYEQYF.

The chain combines TRBV29-1 with TRBJ2-7; D unresolved. The CDR3 loop spans 12 amino acids. With 4 bases removed from V and 3 bases from J, the gap between germline ends came to 10 bases. Per the germline V gene, CDR1 is SQVTM and CDR2 is ANQGSEA. CDR3 loop: CSVGPSDYEQYF. The CDR3 nucleotides read TGCAGCGTTGGCCCCAGTGACTACGAGCAGTACTTC.

The genes are TRBV9 and TRBJ2-1, with TRBD2 as a possible D gene (5 bases). Germline CDR1 SGDLS, CDR2 YYNGEE. The CDR3 consists of 16 residues. Between the trimmed V and J ends, which lost 3 bases and 3 bases, there was a span of 16 bases. The CDR3 DNA is TGTGCCAGCAGCGCCACCCTAGCAAGGGTCTACAATGAGCAGTTCTTC. Protein: CASSATLARVYNEQFF.

The chain has TRBV4-1 and TRBJ1-5; 7 bases align to TRBD1. V lost 2 bases, J lost 11 bases, and 12 bases stayed unmatched. From germline, CDR1 is MGHRA and CDR2 YSYEKL. CDR3 length: 15 residues. The DNA for the CDR3 is TGCGCCAGCAGCCAACCTAGACAGGGTGATAGGACCCAGCATTTT. Protein: CASSQPRQGDRTQHF.